Presented here are 26 T cell receptor beta chains from one specimen sequenced in a study of patients and donors after allogeneic stem cell transplantation. TCRdb redid the calling of the RT-PCR reads with MiXCR, one entry per CDR3 protein. The data contain roughly 960,000 distinct CDR3 sequences, about a sixth of them singletons. The source material was blood, either unsorted or a sorted T cell fraction (not recorded which). Receptor source: a human donor who was either an allogeneic HSCT recipient or a stem cell or donor lymphocyte infusion donor (not recorded which). It is not recorded whose cells these are; they may come from a transplant donor.

At least ten counts were recorded for this clonotype. The chain carries TRBV12-3 or TRBV12-4 and TRBJ2-1, with D hard to call. This CDR3 is built from 13 residues. V shed 3 bases and J shed 4 bases, with 7 bases lying between them. In nucleotides, the CDR3 is TGTGCCAGCAGTTTTAGCCCGTACAATGAGCAGTTCTTC. Its protein product is CASSFSPYNEQFF.

The rearrangement uses TRBV7-9 and TRBJ2-5; possibly TRBD1 for D (5 bases). The CDR3 is 14 amino acids. Trimming stripped 1 base from V and 4 bases from J, with 10 bases between. Germline V gene sequence: CDR1 SEHNR, CDR2 FQNEAQ (reference sequence). The CDR3 reads CASSLVGVGETQYF. The CDR3 coding sequence is TGTGCCAGCAGCTTAGTAGGGGTTGGAGAGACCCAGTACTTC.

This clonotype appeared a few times. The genes are TRBV7-8 and TRBJ1-5, with D maybe TRBD1 (5 bases). V was trimmed by 5 bases and J by 4 bases, leaving 12 bases between them. The CDR3 runs 14 residues. Germline CDR1 SGHVS, CDR2 FQNEAQ. This chain's CDR3 is CASSPRRTNQPQHF. The CDR3 DNA sequence: TGTGCCAGCAGCCCCCGCAGGACAAATCAGCCCCAGCATTTT.

The chain joins TRBV6-6 to TRBJ1-1; D uncertain. V was trimmed by 6 bases and J by 6 bases, leaving 14 bases between them. The CDR3 is made up of 13 amino acids. The V gene's germline CDR1 is MNHNY and CDR2 SVGAGI (reference sequence). The DNA for the CDR3 is TGTGCCAGCAGCTCCGCCCCGGCTCCTGAAGCTTTCTTT. This codes for CASSSAPAPEAFF.

In its sample, this clonotype was seen a few times. The genes are TRBV12-3 or TRBV12-4 and TRBJ2-3; D not resolved. CDR3 length equals 12 residues. V gave up 8 bases and J gave up 6 bases, with 12 bases separating them. CDR3 residues: CASSTVADTQYF. The CDR3 DNA sequence: TGTGCCAGCTCTACAGTCGCGGATACGCAGTATTTT.

This chain connects TRBV20-1 to TRBJ2-1; 10 bases line up with TRBD2. The CDR3 runs 16 residues. V lost 5 bases, J lost 7 bases, and 14 bases stayed unmatched. The germline V gene encodes CDR1 DFQATT and CDR2 SNEGSKA (reference sequence). For the CDR3, the DNA is TGCAGTGCTTTTCGTCCAAGCGGGGGGGCCAATAATGAGCAGTTCTTC. This codes for CSAFRPSGGANNEQFF.

The rearrangement links TRBV6-5 to TRBJ2-2, with 10 nucleotides matching TRBD2. There are 18 residues in the CDR3. V shed 2 bases and J 2 bases; nucleotides not matched to a gene: 8. CDR1 is MNHEY, CDR2 SVGAGI, per germline. DNA for the CDR3: TGTGCCAGCAGTTACCGGCTAGCGGGGGCCTTCAACACCGGGGAGCTGTTTTTT. It specifies CASSYRLAGAFNTGELFF.

The chain employs TRBV20-1 and TRBJ1-6; D unresolved. Germline CDR1 is DFQATT and CDR2 is SNEGSKA (reference sequence). Trimming stripped 0 bases from V and 8 bases from J, with 11 bases between. The CDR3 is 14 amino acids. DNA for the CDR3: TGCAGTGCTAGAGAATGGACGGCCTATTCACCCCTCCACTTT. Translating gives CSAREWTAYSPLHF.

This clonotype was picked up a small number of times. This chain links TRBV5-5 with TRBJ1-5; unclear D gene. Trimming removed 1 base from V and 4 bases from J, with 9 bases in between. Germline-derived CDR1 and CDR2 are SGHKS and YYEKEE (reference sequence). The CDR3 totals 14 residues. Here the CDR3 reads CASSLTVPNQPQHF. CDR3 nucleotide sequence: TGTGCCAGCAGCTTGACGGTACCTAATCAGCCCCAGCATTTT.

This clonotype was observed a few times. This rearrangement joins TRBV7-9 to TRBJ2-5; D remains ambiguous. Trimming removed 6 bases at V and 5 bases at J, with 7 bases between. The V gene's germline CDR1 is SEHNR and CDR2 FQNEAQ (reference sequence). CDR3 size: 11 residues. CDR3 bases: TGTGCCAGCAGTAACACGGAGACCCAGTACTTC. Translating gives CASSNTETQYF. The whole variable domain, filled in from reference TRBV7-9 and TRBJ2-5, reads DTGVSQNPRHKITKRGQNVTFRCDPISEHNRLYWYRQTLGQGPEFLTYFQNEAQLEKSRLLSDRFSAERPKGSFSTLEIQRTEQGDSAMYLCASSNTETQYFGPGTRLLVL.

This chain joins TRBV25-1 and TRBJ1-6; possibly TRBD1 for D (5 bases). Germline V lookup: CDR1 MGHDK, CDR2 SYGVNS. V shed 7 bases and J shed 7 bases, with 11 bases lying between them. The CDR3 is 13 residues long. CDR3 amino acids: CASTRSGNSPLHF. CDR3 DNA sequence: TGTGCCAGCACTCGATCAGGGAATTCACCCCTCCACTTT.

This clonotype was counted a few times. The chain couples TRBV11-2 to TRBJ1-5, with D possibly TRBD1 on 6 matching bases. Germline assignment: CDR1 SGHAT and CDR2 FQNNGV. The CDR3 is 17 residues long. V lost 1 base and J 0 bases, leaving 13 bases between the germline ends. The CDR3 reads CASSLGRGFYSNQPQHF. Written as DNA, the CDR3 is TGTGCCAGCAGCTTAGGCAGGGGATTTTATAGCAATCAGCCCCAGCATTTT.

This clonotype turned up a few times. CDR3 coding DNA: TGCGCCAGCAGTGAGTCTGGGGCGCCGTGGAACACTCTGAAAAACATTCAGTACTTC. Its translation: CASSESGAPWNTLKNIQYF. The gene calls are TRBV10-1 and TRBJ2-4, with D perhaps TRBD1 (5 bases). The CDR3 runs 19 residues. V was shortened by 0 bases and J by 4 bases, with 22 bases between the two germline ends. Germline lookup yields CDR1 WNHNN and CDR2 SYGVQD (reference sequence).

This clonotype came up a few times. The chain has TRBV2 and TRBJ2-2; D is perhaps TRBD1 (5 bases). Germline V CDR1 and CDR2: SNHLY, FYNNEI. V shed 1 base and J shed 4 bases, with 13 bases lying between them. The CDR3 has 16 amino acids. CDR3 loop: CASSEEGLPFTGELFF. Here the CDR3 DNA reads TGTGCCAGCAGTGAAGAGGGGCTTCCCTTCACCGGGGAGCTGTTTTTT.

V is TRBV7-7 and J is TRBJ2-2; 8 nucleotides agree with TRBD1. With 1 base clipped from V and 4 bases from J, the junction kept 8 bases outside the gene matches. CDR1 SSHAT and CDR2 FNYEAQ come from the germline V gene (reference sequence). The CDR3 loop spans 17 amino acids. This chain's CDR3 is CASSLGQGARSTGELFF. CDR3 nucleotide sequence: TGTGCCAGCAGCTTAGGGCAGGGGGCAAGAAGCACCGGGGAGCTGTTTTTT.

In its sample, this clonotype was seen a few times. The chain couples TRBV5-1 to TRBJ1-1; 7 nucleotides match TRBD1. The CDR3 contains 15 residues. The V gene's germline CDR1 is SGHRS and CDR2 YFSETQ. V lost 4 bases to trimming and J lost 3 bases; unmatched junction nucleotides: 9. Here the CDR3 DNA reads TGCGCCAGCAGCGGCGGCAGGGGGATGGACACTGAAGCTTTCTTT. Its protein product is CASSGGRGMDTEAFF.

This clonotype was picked up many times. The rearrangement joins TRBV7-6 to TRBJ2-7, with D hard to call. Deletions cut 3 bases from V and 3 bases from J, with 12 bases between. The CDR3 consists of 14 residues. CDR1 is SGHVS, CDR2 FNYEAQ, per germline. CDR3 in amino acids: CASSLTQNIYEQYF. The CDR3 DNA reads TGTGCCAGCAGCTTGACACAAAACATCTACGAGCAGTACTTC.

This rearrangement joins TRBV24-1 to TRBJ2-3, with TRBD2 matching over 14 bases. Trimming took 4 bases from V and 5 from J; bases not matched to a gene: 4. This CDR3 spans 16 amino acids. From germline, CDR1 is KGHDR and CDR2 SFDVKD. The DNA of the CDR3 is TGTGCCACCAGTGAGGGACTAGCGGGAGAGGTAGATACGCAGTATTTT. It translates to CATSEGLAGEVDTQYF.

This clonotype was counted a few times. The rearrangement links TRBV12-3 or TRBV12-4 to TRBJ1-1, with 7 bases aligning to TRBD1. V trimming: 1 base; J trimming: 5 bases; junction bases outside the gene matches: 7. This CDR3 contains 15 residues. CDR3 region: CASSLGTGRVTEAFF. CDR3 DNA sequence: TGTGCCAGCAGTTTAGGGACAGGACGGGTAACTGAAGCTTTCTTT.

This clonotype has a handful of counts. V is TRBV7-8 and J is TRBJ1-2, with 8 bases fitting TRBD1. Germline lookup yields CDR1 SGHVS and CDR2 FQNEAQ. CDR3 length: 14 residues. V lost 3 bases, J lost 8 bases, and 8 bases stayed unmatched. As DNA, the CDR3 is TGTGCCAGCAGCTTTGCCAGGGGGCAAGGAGGCTACACCTTC. This sequence encodes CASSFARGQGGYTF.

This clonotype was picked up a small number of times. The chain is built from TRBV12-3 or TRBV12-4 and TRBJ2-1, with 9 positions matching TRBD1. CDR3 length: 16 amino acids. Germline trimming cut 3 bases from V and 12 bases from J; bases unmatched to any gene: 15. Here the CDR3 DNA reads TGTGCCAGCAGTTTCCCCTCGGGGACAGGGTTGGATTTGCAGTTCTTC. Its protein product is CASSFPSGTGLDLQFF.

The rearrangement links TRBV5-1 to TRBJ2-3; the D is unclear. V lost 2 bases and J lost 6, with 16 bases in between. This CDR3 region has 15 residues. The germline CDR1 and CDR2 sequences are SGHRS and YFSETQ. CDR3 in amino acids: CASSFISWASDTQYF. CDR3 sequence (DNA): TGCGCCAGCAGCTTTATTAGCTGGGCGTCGGATACGCAGTATTTT. Using reference TRBV5-1 and TRBJ2-3 for the parts outside the CDR3, the full variable domain is KAGVTQTPRYLIKTRGQQVTLSCSPISGHRSVSWYQQTPGQGLQFLFEYFSETQRNKGNFPGRFSGRQFSNSRSEMNVSTLELGDSALYLCASSFISWASDTQYFGPGTRLTVL.

The V and J genes are TRBV9 and TRBJ2-1; 7 bases agree with TRBD2. V lost 0 bases to trimming and J lost 9 bases; unmatched junction nucleotides: 12. The CDR3 is 16 residues long. Per germline, CDR1 SGDLS and CDR2 YYNGEE. The CDR3 here is CASSVDPSGKLREQFF. The CDR3 nucleotides read TGTGCCAGCAGCGTAGATCCCAGCGGGAAGCTTCGTGAGCAGTTCTTC.

The chain has TRBV6-4 and TRBJ2-7, with 8 positions matching TRBD1. CDR1 is MRHNA, CDR2 SNTAGT, per germline. There are 16 residues in the CDR3. V lost 0 bases to trimming and J lost 4 bases; unmatched junction nucleotides: 8. DNA of the CDR3: TGTGCCAGCAGTGACTCGAATCCGGGGACAGGATACGAGCAGTACTTC. It yields the protein CASSDSNPGTGYEQYF.

This clonotype was counted many times. The rearrangement joins TRBV20-1 to TRBJ1-2; TRBD1 is a possible D gene (5 bases). CDR3 length equals 15 residues. V lost 2 bases to trimming and J lost 0 bases, with 13 bases between them. The germline gives CDR1 DFQATT, CDR2 SNEGSKA (reference sequence). This chain's CDR3 is CSARSQRGSNYGYTF. CDR3 sequence (DNA): TGCAGTGCTAGATCTCAGCGGGGGTCTAACTATGGCTACACCTTC.

The chain joins TRBV4-1 to TRBJ2-5; possible D gene TRBD2, 5 bases. CDR3 length: 12 amino acids. Trimming pared 2 bases from V and 8 bases from J, leaving 9 bases between. Germline CDR1 and CDR2: MGHRA and YSYEKL. The DNA for the CDR3 is TGCGCCAGCAGCCAAATCGAGGGAACCCAGTACTTC. Its protein is CASSQIEGTQYF.